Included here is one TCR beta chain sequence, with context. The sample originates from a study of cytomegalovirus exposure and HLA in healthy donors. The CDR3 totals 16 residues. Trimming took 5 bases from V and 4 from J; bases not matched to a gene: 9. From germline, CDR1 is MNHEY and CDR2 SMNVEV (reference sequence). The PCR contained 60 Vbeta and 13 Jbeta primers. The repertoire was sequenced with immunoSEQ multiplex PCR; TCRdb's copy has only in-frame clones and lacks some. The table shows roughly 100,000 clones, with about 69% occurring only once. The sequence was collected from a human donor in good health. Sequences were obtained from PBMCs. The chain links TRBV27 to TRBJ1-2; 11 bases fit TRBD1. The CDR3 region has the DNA TGTGCCAGCAGTCCCTCAGGGACAGGGGGTACCTATGGCTACACCTTC. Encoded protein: CASSPSGTGGTYGYTF.